The present T cell receptor (beta chain) was sequenced within a study of T-cell reconstitution after alpha-beta-depleted transplantation in children. Germline lookup yields CDR1 SSHAT and CDR2 FNYEAQ (reference sequence). Trimming removed 1 base at V and 3 bases at J, with 10 bases between. CDR3 length equals 14 residues. This clonotype was counted a few times. Unique molecular identifiers were used to barcode this TCRbeta library. TCRdb fed the PCR reads into MiXCR, producing one record per CDR3 protein. The sample holds about 500,000 distinct CDR3 sequences, approximately 32% seen once. The specimen comprised PBMCs from the stem cell graft donor, sampled from the stem cell graft. V usage is TRBV7-7 and J usage is TRBJ2-7; D uncertain. The receptor was derived from a human donor who donated a stem cell graft to a child with aplastic anemia. CDR3 bases: TGTGCCAGCAGCTTAGGTGAGAGAAACTACGAGCAGTACTTC. This translates into CASSLGERNYEQYF.